Listed below are T cell receptor beta chains from one sample, sequenced in a study of PD-L1 blockade in urothelial cancer. The method was immunoSEQ multiplex PCR; TCRdb's version includes in-frame clones alone and lacks a portion of them. The table includes about 21,000 clones, around 87% detected once. Sequenced here: PBMCs, sampled around atezolizumab (anti-PD-L1) treatment. The origin of the receptors is an older woman with urothelial cancer. The CDR3 runs from the conserved cysteine through the conserved F or W. Fields, in order: D gene, J gene, V gene, CDR3 protein. D genes are given only for firm matches.

D: TRBD1; J: TRBJ1-4; V: TRBV28; CDR3: CASSQQGDLEKLFF
D: TRBD2; J: TRBJ2-3; V: TRBV7-9; CDR3: CASSLSFSGLSTDTQYF
D: TRBD2; J: TRBJ2-1; V: TRBV19; CDR3: CASSRTSGLAGSSNEQFF
D: .; J: TRBJ2-3; V: TRBV7-8; CDR3: CASSHTDTQYF
D: TRBD2; J: TRBJ2-1; V: TRBV19; CDR3: CASSSGTSGYNEQFF
D: .; J: TRBJ2-5; V: TRBV29-1; CDR3: CSAGVRETQYF
D: .; J: TRBJ2-2; V: TRBV7-9; CDR3: CASSFLTRGGTGELFF
D: .; J: TRBJ2-7; V: TRBV5-1; CDR3: CASSLESGYEQYF
D: .; J: TRBJ2-2; V: TRBV6-5; CDR3: CASSYKQGSGELFF
D: TRBD1; J: TRBJ2-7; V: TRBV28; CDR3: CASSFQYRGREQYF
D: TRBD2; J: TRBJ2-6; V: TRBV27; CDR3: CASSPLREASGANVLTF
D: TRBD1; J: TRBJ2-5; V: TRBV7-9; CDR3: CASSRIRGRIGETQYF
D: .; J: TRBJ1-2; V: TRBV7-9; CDR3: CASSLQGYGYTF
D: TRBD1; J: TRBJ1-5; V: TRBV28; CDR3: CASSTQRQGFNQPQHF
D: TRBD2; J: TRBJ2-5; V: TRBV7-3; CDR3: CASSYRLAGIQETQYF
D: .; J: TRBJ2-5; V: TRBV2; CDR3: CASSWTEETQYF
D: TRBD2; J: TRBJ2-2; V: TRBV7-9; CDR3: CASSRGLAGVGELFF
D: .; J: TRBJ2-1; V: TRBV7-9; CDR3: CASSLTGTHNEQFF
D: TRBD2; J: TRBJ2-5; V: TRBV9; CDR3: CASDSGEGPTETQYF
D: .; J: TRBJ2-2; V: TRBV5-4; CDR3: CASSLAGREEELFF
D: TRBD1; J: TRBJ2-7; V: TRBV7-9; CDR3: CASSYPGTGGVRYF
D: TRBD1; J: TRBJ2-5; V: TRBV19; CDR3: CASSITGGQETQYF
D: TRBD1; J: TRBJ2-1; V: TRBV5-5; CDR3: CASSPRGGQGFRGEQFF
D: .; J: TRBJ2-3; V: TRBV4-1; CDR3: CASSPPEADTQYF
D: TRBD1; J: TRBJ2-3; V: TRBV6-5; CDR3: CASSSVDRDVNTQYF
D: TRBD1; J: TRBJ2-2; V: TRBV7-9; CDR3: CASSSDRGYAGELFF
D: TRBD1; J: TRBJ2-1; V: TRBV2; CDR3: CATQRQGPNIYNEQFF
D: TRBD1; J: TRBJ2-3; V: TRBV2; CDR3: CASKRDRSSTDTQYF
D: .; J: TRBJ2-3; V: TRBV6-5; CDR3: CASSYSQDTQYF
D: TRBD1; J: TRBJ1-5; V: TRBV7-4; CDR3: CASSLSVDGQDYQPQHF
D: .; J: TRBJ1-6; V: TRBV6-1; CDR3: CASSERGFWSPLHF
D: TRBD2; J: TRBJ2-7; V: TRBV4-2; CDR3: CASSQGGLAGDYEQYF
D: .; J: TRBJ2-1; V: TRBV2; CDR3: CASLGQGTNEQFF
D: TRBD1; J: TRBJ2-7; V: TRBV5-1; CDR3: CASKIEGASYEQYF
D: TRBD1; J: TRBJ1-2; V: TRBV28; CDR3: CASSWTGTGGDGYTF
D: .; J: TRBJ2-1; V: TRBV5-1; CDR3: CASSLAGSSIEQFF
D: TRBD2; J: TRBJ2-6; V: TRBV7-3; CDR3: CASSLSPSGSGANVLTF
D: .; J: TRBJ1-3; V: TRBV30; CDR3: CAWSNGNTIYF
D: .; J: TRBJ2-5; V: TRBV18; CDR3: CASSPGLQETQYF
D: .; J: TRBJ1-2; V: TRBV4-1; CDR3: CASSRETRDYGYTF
D: .; J: TRBJ2-1; V: TRBV21-1; CDR3: CASKNAETSGRGEGNEQFF